Below are 22 T cell receptor beta chains sequenced from a single sample in a study of blood T cell repertoires in COVID-19. The method was immunoSEQ multiplex PCR; TCRdb's version includes in-frame clones alone and lacks a portion of them. The table lists some 300,000 clones, about 90% of them singletons. Input material: peripheral blood. These receptors came from a woman in her forties or fifties with COVID-19, enrolled during active disease.

This chain connects TRBV19 to TRBJ2-5, with D perhaps matching TRBD2 (6 bases). The germline CDR1 and CDR2 sequences are LNHDA and SQIVND (reference sequence). Deletions cut 3 bases from V and 2 bases from J, with 13 bases between. CDR3 size: 15 residues. CDR3 bases: TGTGCCAGTAGTATGCTGGGAGGTACTCAAGAGACCCAGTACTTC. This encodes CASSMLGGTQETQYF.

The chain uses TRBV11-3 and TRBJ2-1; 11 bases line up with TRBD2. CDR3 size: 17 residues. Germline CDR1 reads SGHNT; CDR2 reads YENEEA. V lost 1 base, J lost 4 bases, and 6 bases stayed unmatched. The CDR3 loop reads CASSLVLASGRYNEQFF. Written as DNA, the CDR3 is TGTGCCAGCAGCTTAGTACTCGCTAGCGGGAGGTACAATGAGCAGTTCTTC.

This chain connects TRBV11-2 to TRBJ2-1; the match to TRBD2 covers 8 bases. V gave up 3 bases and J gave up 2 bases; unmatched junction bases: 3. In germline, CDR1 is SGHAT, CDR2 FQNNGV. The CDR3 is 15 amino acids. CDR3 protein: CASSLAGGTYNEQFF. CDR3 nucleotides: TGTGCCAGCAGCTTGGCGGGAGGAACCTACAATGAGCAGTTCTTC.

The chain employs TRBV6-1 and TRBJ2-1, with D perhaps TRBD2 (6 bases). The V gene lost 3 bases and the J gene lost 6 bases, with 18 bases spanning the gap. CDR1 MNHNS and CDR2 SASEGT come from the germline V gene. There are 16 residues in the CDR3. This chain's CDR3 is CASSDRGGTAGNEQFF. Here the CDR3 DNA reads TGTGCCAGCAGTGATAGGGGCGGGACCGCGGGCAATGAGCAGTTCTTC.

The J gene is TRBJ2-7, the V gene TRBV7-2, with D maybe TRBD2 (5 bases). Germline CDR1 SGHTA, CDR2 FQGNSA. Trimming left V 5 bases short and J 0 bases short, with 5 bases between. The CDR3 contains 12 residues. CDR3 sequence (DNA): TGTGCCAGCAGCGGGAGCTCCTACGAGCAGTACTTC. Translated, it gives CASSGSSYEQYF.

V usage is TRBV12-3 or TRBV12-4 and J usage is TRBJ1-1; D is undetermined. The CDR3 sequence is 13 residues long. V was clipped by 7 bases and J by 1 base, with 10 bases between them. The CDR3 DNA reads as TGTGCCAGCAACGCAGGATGGAACACTGAAGCTTTCTTT. Translation: CASNAGWNTEAFF.

The chain recombines TRBV6-5 with TRBJ1-1; D is possibly TRBD1 (5 bases). Germline V gene sequence: CDR1 MNHEY, CDR2 SVGAGI. V shed 2 bases and J shed 2 bases, with 9 bases lying between them. The CDR3 is made up of 14 amino acids. In DNA form, the CDR3 reads TGTGCCAGCAGTTACCGACAGTTAAACACTGAAGCTTTCTTT. Amino acid sequence: CASSYRQLNTEAFF.

This chain connects TRBV3-1 (or the pseudogene TRBV3-2) to TRBJ2-3; D gene ambiguous. Trimming shortened V by 0 bases and J by 0 bases, and 7 bases separated the two germline ends. Germline V CDR1 and CDR2: LGHDT, YNNKEL (reference sequence). The CDR3 contains 15 residues. The CDR3 is CASSQDGRSTDTQYF. The CDR3, as DNA: TGTGCCAGCAGCCAAGACGGCAGGAGCACAGATACGCAGTATTTT.

J is TRBJ1-1 and V is TRBV27; a weak D match, TRBD1 (5 bases). CDR1 is MNHEY, CDR2 SMNVEV, per germline (reference sequence). The CDR3 loop spans 15 amino acids. V lost 2 bases and J lost 5, with 15 bases in between. The CDR3 protein is CASSLIHTGRTEAFF. The CDR3, as DNA: TGTGCCAGCAGTTTAATACACACAGGCAGGACTGAAGCTTTCTTT.

This rearrangement joins TRBV27 to TRBJ2-1; a weak D match, TRBD1 (6 bases). Trimming left V 5 bases short and J 3 bases short, with 8 bases between. The CDR3 is 13 residues long. Germline CDR1 is MNHEY and CDR2 is SMNVEV (reference sequence). The CDR3 loop reads CASSPRGYNEQFF. In DNA, the CDR3 is TGTGCCAGCAGTCCCAGGGGCTACAATGAGCAGTTCTTC.

The chain recombines TRBV6-5 with TRBJ2-2; possibly TRBD2 for D (7 bases). V dropped 5 bases and J dropped 6 bases, with 16 bases sitting between them. The CDR3 runs 15 residues. From germline, CDR1 is MNHEY and CDR2 SVGAGI. The CDR3 region has the DNA TGTGCCAGCAGTCGTAAACCGGGGGGCGCCGGGGAGCTGTTTTTT. This gives the protein CASSRKPGGAGELFF.

This clone came up a few times. This chain uses TRBV6-6 with TRBJ2-7; 8 bases agree with TRBD1. CDR3 length: 15 residues. Germline lookup yields CDR1 MNHNY and CDR2 SVGAGI (reference sequence). V shed 6 bases and J 1 base; nucleotides not matched to a gene: 8. CDR3 amino acids: CASSRGQGGSYEQYF. The CDR3 region has the DNA TGTGCCAGCAGCCGCGGACAGGGAGGATCCTACGAGCAGTACTTC.

This rearrangement joins TRBV19 to TRBJ2-1; the match to TRBD2 covers 11 bases. Germline assignment: CDR1 LNHDA and CDR2 SQIVND (reference sequence). With V trimmed by 9 bases and J by 4 bases, 11 bases remained unmatched. The CDR3 extends over 16 amino acids. CDR3 nucleotides: TGTGCCAGCAGCCTCTCACTAGCGGGAGTGTACAATGAGCAGTTCTTC. Residues: CASSLSLAGVYNEQFF.

The chain has TRBV18 and TRBJ2-5, with 7 bases that match TRBD1. Germline CDR1 is KGHSH and CDR2 is LQKENI. The CDR3 sequence is 14 residues long. V was clipped by 0 bases and J by 5 bases; unmatched bases: 3. CDR3 in amino acids: CASSPPTGKETQYF. The CDR3 DNA follows: TGTGCCAGCTCACCACCGACAGGGAAGGAGACCCAGTACTTC.

V gene TRBV30 combines with J gene TRBJ2-3; D possibly corresponds to TRBD2 (5 bases). Germline assignment: CDR1 GTSNPN and CDR2 SVGIG (reference sequence). Trimming took 5 bases from V and 1 from J, leaving 16 bases between them. This CDR3 contains 15 residues. CDR3 in DNA: TGTGCCTGGGAGTCTATAAGCGGACGCACAGATACGCAGTATTTT. The encoded protein is CAWESISGRTDTQYF.

This clone has only one observation. V gene TRBV5-1 combines with J gene TRBJ2-7; TRBD1 might be the D (7 bases). This CDR3 spans 15 amino acids. With 9 bases removed from V and 2 bases from J, the gap between germline ends came to 21 bases. Germline CDR1 SGHRS, CDR2 YFSETQ. The DNA for the CDR3 is TGCGCCACCGCGGGCGGAGCAGGGGGGACCTACGAGCAGTACTTC. Translation gives CATAGGAGGTYEQYF.

This clone is a singleton in its sample. Other DNA sequences in this specimen translate into the identical CDR3. The chain is built from TRBV2 and TRBJ1-2; 7 nucleotides line up with TRBD1. Losses at the gene ends were 6 bases for V and 4 bases for J; bases not matched to a gene: 2. The CDR3 spans 12 residues. Germline loops: CDR1 SNHLY, CDR2 FYNNEI. The CDR3 bases are TGTGCCAGCAGCAGGGACAGCTATGGCTACACCTTC. Encoded protein: CASSRDSYGYTF.

The rearrangement joins TRBV24-1 to TRBJ2-1, with 9 positions matching TRBD1. Germline loops: CDR1 KGHDR, CDR2 SFDVKD. The CDR3 consists of 17 residues. V shed 4 bases and J 4 bases; nucleotides not matched to a gene: 10. CDR3 nucleotides: TGTGCCACCAGTGAGGACAGGGGCGTACCTTCGTACAATGAGCAGTTCTTC. Translation gives CATSEDRGVPSYNEQFF.

This sequence joins TRBV25-1 and TRBJ1-4; 7 nucleotides align to TRBD1. CDR1 is MGHDK, CDR2 SYGVNS, per germline. The trim removed 2 bases at V and 5 bases at J, leaving 5 bases unmatched. This CDR3 comprises 15 residues. The CDR3 region is CASSETGTENEKLFF. In nucleotides, the CDR3 is TGTGCCAGCAGTGAAACGGGGACAGAGAATGAAAAACTGTTTTTT.

CDR3 region: CASSSRTTGGTYEQYF. CDR3 nucleotide sequence: TGTGCCAGCAGCTCCCGAACTACAGGGGGAACCTACGAGCAGTACTTC. V and J are TRBV11-1 and TRBJ2-7; 8 nucleotides align to TRBD1. Germline V gives CDR1 SGHAT, CDR2 FQDESV (reference sequence). The CDR3 loop spans 16 amino acids. The V and J ends lost 4 bases and 2 bases, in that order; junction bases with no gene match: 10.

In DNA, the CDR3 is TGTGCCAGCAGCTATACTACTCCTACAGGGGCGGCTCAGCCCCAGCATTTT. This gives the protein CASSYTTPTGAAQPQHF. This chain joins TRBV14 and TRBJ1-5; TRBD1 matches 7 bases. J gave up 6 bases and V 5 bases, and 16 bases lay outside the gene matches. Germline V gives CDR1 SGHDN, CDR2 FVKESK. The CDR3 totals 17 residues.

This chain joins TRBV6-2 or TRBV6-3 and TRBJ1-1; D is ambiguous. The CDR3 loop spans 13 amino acids. Trimming removed 3 bases from V and 3 bases from J, with 8 bases in between. Looked up from germline, CDR1 is MNHEY and CDR2 is SVGEGT. The CDR3 loop is CASSYFGDTEAFF. Written as DNA, the CDR3 is TGTGCCAGCAGTTATTTCGGGGACACTGAAGCTTTCTTT.